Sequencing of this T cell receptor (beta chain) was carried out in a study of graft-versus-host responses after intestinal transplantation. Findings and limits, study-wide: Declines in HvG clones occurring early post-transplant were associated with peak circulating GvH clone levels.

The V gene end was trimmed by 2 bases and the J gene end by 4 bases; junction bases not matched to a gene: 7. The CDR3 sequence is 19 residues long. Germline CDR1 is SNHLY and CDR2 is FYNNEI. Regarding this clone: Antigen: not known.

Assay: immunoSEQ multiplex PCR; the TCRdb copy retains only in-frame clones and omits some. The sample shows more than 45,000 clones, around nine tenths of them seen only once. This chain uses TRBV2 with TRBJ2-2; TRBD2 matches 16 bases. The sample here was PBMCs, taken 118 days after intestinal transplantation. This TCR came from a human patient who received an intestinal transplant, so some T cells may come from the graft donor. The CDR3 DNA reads TGTGCCAGCAGTGAAACCGGGACTAGCGGGAGGGAATTCACCGGGGAGCTGTTTTTT. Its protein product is CASSETGTSGREFTGELFF.